These T cell receptor beta chains were read from a single sample in a study of T-cell memory formation after mild COVID-19. TCRdb recomputed calls from the 5' RACE reads with MiXCR, one row per CDR3 protein. The table has 400,000 to 500,000 distinct CDR3 sequences, more than 15% seen once. Material: PBMCs or a T cell subset sorted from them (not recorded which). The receptor set was obtained from a man between 18 and 35 years old who had mild COVID-19 (a few samples of this study predate the infection). Cell type and time point are not known. The conserved cysteine and the conserved F or W are not part of the CDR3 here. The order of the fields is J gene, clone size, V gene, CDR3 protein. A row's size may be missing; if present it is once, few, many or a size class.

J: TRBJ2-1
size: .
V: TRBV11-2
CDR3: ASSLSPRDRAGNEQF

J: TRBJ1-1
size: many
V: TRBV7-6
CDR3: ASSSGAGIETEAF

J: TRBJ2-3
size: few
V: TRBV20-1
CDR3: SASGGGRTDTQY

J: TRBJ2-3
size: few
V: TRBV9
CDR3: ASSARGEGVTDTQY

J: TRBJ2-3
size: .
V: TRBV7-3
CDR3: ASSFFGGRGTDTQY

J: TRBJ2-1
size: many
V: TRBV4-2
CDR3: ASSQGTGASYNEQF

J: TRBJ1-1
size: many
V: TRBV5-1
CDR3: ASRSGPNTEAF

J: TRBJ2-7
size: few
V: TRBV7-9
CDR3: ASSFSLKSEQY

J: TRBJ1-1
size: few
V: TRBV29-1
CDR3: SVVWQGAEAF

J: TRBJ2-1
size: few
V: TRBV5-1
CDR3: ASSPVTGATYNEQF

J: TRBJ2-1
size: .
V: TRBV18
CDR3: ASSPLDGYNEQF

J: TRBJ2-2
size: many
V: TRBV6-2/TRBV6-3
CDR3: ASNHPNTGELF

J: TRBJ2-1
size: few
V: TRBV3-1
CDR3: ASSQVASARYNEQF

J: TRBJ1-1
size: .
V: TRBV4-1
CDR3: ASSQGGWAIGAF

J: TRBJ1-2
size: .
V: TRBV7-8
CDR3: ASSPEVRVVGYT

J: TRBJ2-6
size: few
V: TRBV6-6
CDR3: ASSIFGGAGANVLT

J: TRBJ1-2
size: few
V: TRBV6-1
CDR3: ASMTREPYGYT

J: TRBJ2-7
size: .
V: TRBV12-3/TRBV12-4
CDR3: ASSLGATYEQY

J: TRBJ2-7
size: few
V: TRBV4-1
CDR3: ASSQERLHEQY

J: TRBJ2-1
size: .
V: TRBV6-2/TRBV6-3
CDR3: ASFDEDNEQF

J: TRBJ1-2
size: many
V: TRBV11-2
CDR3: ASSLDGGTGAYGYT

J: TRBJ1-1
size: .
V: TRBV20-1
CDR3: SVATGENTEAF